This T cell receptor (beta chain) was recorded in a study of cytotoxic CD8 clonotypes in ibrutinib-treated CLL (dated by TCRdb to the early 2020s). About the study as a whole: The cohort included roughly 15 treatment-naive and around 10 relapsed/refractory patients; under 18 were IGHV unmutated. Partial responses were observed in about 25 patients and complete responses in 2; after a median follow-up of 68 months, remission was maintained in approximately 15 patients and progression was observed in some twelve. The response samples were drawn at a median of approximately 12 months into treatment, with a range of roughly 6 to 40 months. On average, each sample yielded about 250,000 productive templates and around 98,000 productive rearrangements. Longitudinal samples were obtainable from about 30% of the roughly 90 participants in the trial. Cryopreserved peripheral blood mononuclear cells were obtained before treatment, at response, and at either sustained remission or disease progression. All remission and progressive disease samples were collected while patients were still receiving ibrutinib.

Based on the germline V gene, the CDR1 and CDR2 sequences are MNHNS and SASEGT. The junction shows trimming of 7 bases on V and 6 bases on J, plus 19 bases between the germline ends. The CDR3 has 15 amino acids, counting the end cysteine and phenylalanine. CDR3 DNA is the only sequence kept; it has 45 bases, read in frame from the first base. Details on this clone: Its specific antigen is unknown. No per-base quality is available; no much larger clone lies one base away.

For TCR beta library preparation, about 2.2 micrograms of genomic DNA was extracted from cryopreserved PBMCs. Longitudinal blood samples from CLL patients on ibrutinib monotherapy underwent high-throughput TCR beta sequencing. The patients were enrolled in a single-center, open-label phase 2 trial of ibrutinib monotherapy. The paper's findings and limits, for the study overall: Sustained-remission and progressing patients did not have matched sampling times, and lymph node repertoires were not examined. At ibrutinib response clonality went up, during sustained remission it held steady, and at progression it dropped back toward baseline. Baseline clonality exceeded that of age-matched healthy donors and correlated strongly with circulating CD8+ T-cell counts. Public clonotypes were rare and either shrank or stayed stable during treatment, and the rise in clonality at ibrutinib response reflected expansion of private clonotypes.

A MiSeq instrument was used for deep resolution sequencing, which targeted depths ranging from 1 in 1 million up to 1 in 200,000 T cells, with coverage averaging 10x for each clonotype. The immunoSEQ hsTCRB Kit was used to generate TCR beta libraries. As for the authors' bioinformatics: ImmunoSEQ Data Assistant and ImmunoSEQ Analyzer were used for data analysis, and V, D and J genes were assigned according to IMGT definitions. Clonality, which ranges from 0 to 1, was calculated as one minus the normalized Shannon entropy of productive rearrangement frequencies. Only overrepresented clonotypes making up at least 0.05% of each patient's repertoire were included in the public clonotype analysis. Repertoires from 10 to 15 age-matched healthy donors in immuneACCESS were used as clonality controls. Sourced from immuneACCESS, this table was stored by TCRdb with only in-frame sequences that have V and J called. A share of the clones is absent; for the studies checked, an unresolved V gene accounts for under half, and the remainder has no known explanation. The V and J calls and the clone size are those of that table, but D and trimming were determined from the DNA. The sample table records about 300,000 clones; roughly 70% of these occur just once. The ten largest clonotypes hold roughly 6% of the sample.

This clonotype originated in a human donor with chronic lymphocytic leukemia. The rearrangement joined TRBV6-1 to TRBJ2-1, with the D segment possibly TRBD1 or TRBD2, each aligning over 6 bases. The input for sequencing was PBMCs, taken after 36 months of ibrutinib treatment. The DNA is as follows: TGTGCCAGCACTCCGAAGGGGGGTTCGAGCAATGAGCAGTTCTTC. It specifies CASTPKGGSSNEQFF.